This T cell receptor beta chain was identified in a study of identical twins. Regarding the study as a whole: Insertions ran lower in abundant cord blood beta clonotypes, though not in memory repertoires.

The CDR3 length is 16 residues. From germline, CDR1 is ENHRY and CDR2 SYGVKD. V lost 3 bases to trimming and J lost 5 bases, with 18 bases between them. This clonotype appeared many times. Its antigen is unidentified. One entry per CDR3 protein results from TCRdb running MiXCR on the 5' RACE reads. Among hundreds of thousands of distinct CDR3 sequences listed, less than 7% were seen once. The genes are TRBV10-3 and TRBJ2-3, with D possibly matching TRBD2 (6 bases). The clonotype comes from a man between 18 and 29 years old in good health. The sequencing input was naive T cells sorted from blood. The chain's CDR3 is CAISDLGGGAEDTQYF. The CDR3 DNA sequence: TGTGCCATCAGTGATTTGGGAGGAGGTGCTGAAGATACGCAGTATTTT.